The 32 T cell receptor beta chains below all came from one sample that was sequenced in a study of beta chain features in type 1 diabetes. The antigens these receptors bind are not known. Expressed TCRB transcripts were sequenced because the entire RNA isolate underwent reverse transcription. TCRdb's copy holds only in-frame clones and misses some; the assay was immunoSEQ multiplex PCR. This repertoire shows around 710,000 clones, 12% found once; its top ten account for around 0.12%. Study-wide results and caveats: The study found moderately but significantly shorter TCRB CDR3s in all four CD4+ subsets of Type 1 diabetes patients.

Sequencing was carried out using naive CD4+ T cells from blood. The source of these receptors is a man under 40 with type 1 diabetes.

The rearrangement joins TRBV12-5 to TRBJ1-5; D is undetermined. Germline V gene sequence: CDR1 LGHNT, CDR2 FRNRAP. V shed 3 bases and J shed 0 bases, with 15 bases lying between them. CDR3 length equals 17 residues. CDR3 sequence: CASGFQGETNSNQPQHF. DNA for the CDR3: TGTGCTAGTGGTTTTCAAGGAGAGACTAATAGCAATCAGCCCCAGCATTTT. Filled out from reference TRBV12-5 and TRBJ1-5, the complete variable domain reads DARVTQTPRHKVTEMGQEVTMRCQPILGHNTVFWYRQTMMQGLELLAYFRNRAPLDDSGMPKDRFSAEMPDATLATLKIQPSEPRDSAVYFCASGFQGETNSNQPQHFGDGTRLSIL.

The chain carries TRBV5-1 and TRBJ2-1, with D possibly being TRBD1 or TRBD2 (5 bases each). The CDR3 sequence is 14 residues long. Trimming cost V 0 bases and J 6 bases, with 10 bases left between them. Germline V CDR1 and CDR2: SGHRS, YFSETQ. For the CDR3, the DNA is TGCGCCAGCAGCTTGGTGCCTGGGACCAATGAGCAGTTCTTC. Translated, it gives CASSLVPGTNEQFF.

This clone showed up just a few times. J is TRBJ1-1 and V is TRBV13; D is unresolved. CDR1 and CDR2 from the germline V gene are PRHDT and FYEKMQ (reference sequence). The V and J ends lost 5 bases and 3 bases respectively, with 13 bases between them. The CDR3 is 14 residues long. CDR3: CASSLRALYTEAFF. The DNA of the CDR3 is TGTGCCAGCAGCCTCCGGGCTCTATACACTGAAGCTTTCTTT. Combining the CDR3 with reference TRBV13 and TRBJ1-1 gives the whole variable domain AAGVIQSPRHLIKEKRETATLKCYPIPRHDTVYWYQQGPGQDPQFLISFYEKMQSDKGSIPDRFSAQQFSDYHSELNMSSLELGDSALYFCASSLRALYTEAFFGQGTRLTVV.

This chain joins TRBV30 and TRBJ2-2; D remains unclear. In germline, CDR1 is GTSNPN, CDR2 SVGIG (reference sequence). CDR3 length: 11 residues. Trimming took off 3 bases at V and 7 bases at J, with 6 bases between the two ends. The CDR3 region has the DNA TGTGCCTGGAGGATGGGCGGGGAGCTGTTTTTT. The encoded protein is CAWRMGGELFF.

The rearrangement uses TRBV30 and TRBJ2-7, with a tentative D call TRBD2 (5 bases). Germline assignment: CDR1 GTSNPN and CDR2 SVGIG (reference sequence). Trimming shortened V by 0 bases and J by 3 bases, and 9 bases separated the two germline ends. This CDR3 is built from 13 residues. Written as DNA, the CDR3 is TGTGCCTGGAGTGTACACGAGGGCTACGAGCAGTACTTC. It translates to CAWSVHEGYEQYF.

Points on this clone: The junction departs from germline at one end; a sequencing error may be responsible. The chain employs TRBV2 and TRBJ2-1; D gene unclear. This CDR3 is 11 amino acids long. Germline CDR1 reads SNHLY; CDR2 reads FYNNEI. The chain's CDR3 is CASSDSFDSIF. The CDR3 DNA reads TGTGCCAGCTCAGACTCATTCGATAGTATCTTC.

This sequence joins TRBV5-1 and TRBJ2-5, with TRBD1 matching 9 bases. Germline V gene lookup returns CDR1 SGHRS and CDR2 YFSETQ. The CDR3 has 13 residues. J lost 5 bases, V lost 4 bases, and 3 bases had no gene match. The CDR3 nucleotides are TGCGCCAGCAGCCAAGACAGGGGGGAGACCCAGTACTTC. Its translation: CASSQDRGETQYF.

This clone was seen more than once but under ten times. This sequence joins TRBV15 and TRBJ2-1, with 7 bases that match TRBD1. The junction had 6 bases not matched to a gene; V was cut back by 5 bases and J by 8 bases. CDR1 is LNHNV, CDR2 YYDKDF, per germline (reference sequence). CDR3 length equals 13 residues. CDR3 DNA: TGTGCCACCAGCTGGAGACAGGGCGATGAGCAGTTCTTC. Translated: CATSWRQGDEQFF.

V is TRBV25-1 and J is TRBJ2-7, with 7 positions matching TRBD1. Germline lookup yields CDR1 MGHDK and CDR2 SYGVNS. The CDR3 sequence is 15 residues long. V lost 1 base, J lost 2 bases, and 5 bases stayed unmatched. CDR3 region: CASSEWTGLTYEQYF. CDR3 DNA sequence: TGTGCCAGCAGTGAATGGACAGGATTAACCTACGAGCAGTACTTC.

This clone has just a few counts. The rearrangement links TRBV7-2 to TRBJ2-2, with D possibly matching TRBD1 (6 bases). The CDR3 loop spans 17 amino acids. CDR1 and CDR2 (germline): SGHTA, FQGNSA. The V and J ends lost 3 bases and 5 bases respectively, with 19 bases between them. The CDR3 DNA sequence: TGTGCCAGCAGCTTTCCTGCAGGGGCGGCTAGAACCGGGGAGCTGTTTTTT. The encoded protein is CASSFPAGAARTGELFF. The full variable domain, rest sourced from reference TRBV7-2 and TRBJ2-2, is GAGVSQSPSNKVTEKGKDVELRCDPISGHTALYWYRQSLGQGLEFLIYFQGNSAPDKSGLPSDRFSAERTGGSVSTLTIQRTQQEDSAVYLCASSFPAGAARTGELFFGEGSRLTVL.

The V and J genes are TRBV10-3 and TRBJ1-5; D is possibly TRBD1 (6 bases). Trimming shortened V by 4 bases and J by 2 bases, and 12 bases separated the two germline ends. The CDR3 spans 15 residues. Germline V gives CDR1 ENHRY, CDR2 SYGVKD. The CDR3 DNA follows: TGTGCCATCAGTGCGGTGGGGGCCGGCAATCAGCCCCAGCATTTT. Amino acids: CAISAVGAGNQPQHF.

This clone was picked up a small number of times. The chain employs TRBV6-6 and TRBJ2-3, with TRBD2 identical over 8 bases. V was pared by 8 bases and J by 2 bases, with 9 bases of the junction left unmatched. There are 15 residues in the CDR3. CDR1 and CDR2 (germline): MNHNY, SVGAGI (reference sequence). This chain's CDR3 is CASCELAGHTDTQYF. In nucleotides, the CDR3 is TGTGCCAGCTGCGAGCTAGCGGGCCACACAGATACGCAGTATTTT.

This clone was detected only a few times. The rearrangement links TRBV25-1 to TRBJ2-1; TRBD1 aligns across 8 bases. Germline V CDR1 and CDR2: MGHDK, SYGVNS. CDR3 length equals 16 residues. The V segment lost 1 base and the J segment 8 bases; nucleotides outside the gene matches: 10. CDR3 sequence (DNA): TGTGCCAGCAGTGAATCTCCAGGGGGCGCTGAGGATGAGCAGTTCTTC. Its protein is CASSESPGGAEDEQFF.

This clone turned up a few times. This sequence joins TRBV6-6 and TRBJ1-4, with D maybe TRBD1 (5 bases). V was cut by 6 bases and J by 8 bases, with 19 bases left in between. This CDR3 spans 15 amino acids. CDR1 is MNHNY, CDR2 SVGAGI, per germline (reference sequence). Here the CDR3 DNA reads TGTGCCAGCAGGCCCGAGGGGCGGAGGGGCGAAAAACTGTTTTTT. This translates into CASRPEGRRGEKLFF.

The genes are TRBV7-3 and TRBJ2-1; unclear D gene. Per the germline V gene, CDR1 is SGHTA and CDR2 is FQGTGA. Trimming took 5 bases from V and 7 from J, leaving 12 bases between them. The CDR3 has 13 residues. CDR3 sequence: CASSPGLPNEQFF. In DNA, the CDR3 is TGTGCCAGCAGCCCGGGCCTCCCTAATGAGCAGTTCTTC.

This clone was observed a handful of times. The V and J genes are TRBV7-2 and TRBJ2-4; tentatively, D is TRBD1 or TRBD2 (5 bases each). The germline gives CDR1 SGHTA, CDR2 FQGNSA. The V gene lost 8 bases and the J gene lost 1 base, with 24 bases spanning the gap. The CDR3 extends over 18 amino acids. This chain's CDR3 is CASSAYPGDGTAKNIQYF. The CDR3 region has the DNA TGTGCCAGCTCAGCTTACCCCGGCGACGGGACCGCCAAAAACATTCAGTACTTC.

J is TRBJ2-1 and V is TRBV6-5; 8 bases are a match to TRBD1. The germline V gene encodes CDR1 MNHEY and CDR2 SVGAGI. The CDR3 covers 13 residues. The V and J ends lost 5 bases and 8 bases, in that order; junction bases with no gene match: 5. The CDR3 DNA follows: TGTGCCAGCAGTAAGGACAGGGACGATGAGCAGTTCTTC. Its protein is CASSKDRDDEQFF.

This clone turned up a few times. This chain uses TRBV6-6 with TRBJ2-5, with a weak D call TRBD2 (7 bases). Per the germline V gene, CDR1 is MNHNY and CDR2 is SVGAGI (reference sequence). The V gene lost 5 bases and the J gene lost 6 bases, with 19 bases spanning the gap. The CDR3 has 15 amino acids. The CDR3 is CASSPSSGGMQTQYF. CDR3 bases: TGTGCCAGCAGTCCCAGTTCGGGGGGCATGCAGACCCAGTACTTC.

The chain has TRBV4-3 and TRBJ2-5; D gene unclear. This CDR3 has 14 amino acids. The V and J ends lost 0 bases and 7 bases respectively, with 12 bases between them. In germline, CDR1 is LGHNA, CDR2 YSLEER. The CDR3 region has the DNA TGCGCCAGCAGCCAAGATCTTAGAGATCGGACCCAGTACTTC. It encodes CASSQDLRDRTQYF.

In DNA, the CDR3 is TGTGCCAGCAGCTTGGGACAGCCGAGCACAGATACGCAGTATTTT. Amino acids: CASSLGQPSTDTQYF. The V call is TRBV7-3, the J call TRBJ2-3, with 7 bases matching TRBD1. V shed 3 bases, J shed 0 bases, and the junction held 3 bases outside the gene matches. From germline, CDR1 is SGHTA and CDR2 FQGTGA. The CDR3 sequence is 15 residues long.

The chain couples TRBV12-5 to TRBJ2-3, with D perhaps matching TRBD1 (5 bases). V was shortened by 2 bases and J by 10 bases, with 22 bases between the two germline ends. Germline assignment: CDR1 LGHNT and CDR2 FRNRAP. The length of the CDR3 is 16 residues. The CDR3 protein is CASGLSGHTLGRPQYF. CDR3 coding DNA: TGTGCTAGTGGTTTGTCTGGACACACACTGGGTAGGCCGCAGTATTTT.

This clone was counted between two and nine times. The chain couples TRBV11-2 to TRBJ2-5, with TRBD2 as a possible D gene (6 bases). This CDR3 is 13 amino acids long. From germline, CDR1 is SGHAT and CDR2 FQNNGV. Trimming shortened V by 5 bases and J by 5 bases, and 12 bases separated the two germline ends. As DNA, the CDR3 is TGTGCCAGCAGCGGGGACTCCGCGGAGACCCAGTACTTC. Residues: CASSGDSAETQYF.

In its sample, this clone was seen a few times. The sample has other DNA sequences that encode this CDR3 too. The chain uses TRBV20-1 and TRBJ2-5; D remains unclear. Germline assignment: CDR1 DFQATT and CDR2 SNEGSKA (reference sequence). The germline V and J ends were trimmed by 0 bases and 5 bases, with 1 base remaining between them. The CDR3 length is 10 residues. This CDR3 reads CSAREETQYF. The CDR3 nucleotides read TGCAGTGCTAGAGAGGAGACCCAGTACTTC.

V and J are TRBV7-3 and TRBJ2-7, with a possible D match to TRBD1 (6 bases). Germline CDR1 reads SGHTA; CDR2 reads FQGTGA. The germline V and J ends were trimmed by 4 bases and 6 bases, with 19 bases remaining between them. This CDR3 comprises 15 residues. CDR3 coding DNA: TGTGCCAGCAGCTCCGCCGGGACAACCATATCCGAGCAGTACTTC. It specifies CASSSAGTTISEQYF.

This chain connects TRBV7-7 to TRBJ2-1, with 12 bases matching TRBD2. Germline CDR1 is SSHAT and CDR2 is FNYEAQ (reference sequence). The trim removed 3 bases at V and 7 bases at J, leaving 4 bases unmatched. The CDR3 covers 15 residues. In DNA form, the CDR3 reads TGTGCCAGCAGCTTGCTAGCGGGGGGGTTGAATGAGCAGTTCTTC. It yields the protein CASSLLAGGLNEQFF. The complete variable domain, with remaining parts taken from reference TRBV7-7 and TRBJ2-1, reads GAGVSQSPRYKVTKRGQDVTLRCDPISSHATLYWYQQALGQGPEFLTYFNYEAQPDKSGLPSDRFSAERPEGSISTLTIQRTEQRDSAMYRCASSLLAGGLNEQFFGPGTRLTVL.

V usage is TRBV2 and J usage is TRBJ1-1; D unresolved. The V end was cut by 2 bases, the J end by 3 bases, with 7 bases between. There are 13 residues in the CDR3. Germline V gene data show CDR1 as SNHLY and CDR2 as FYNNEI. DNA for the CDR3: TGTGCCAGCAGTGAAATCCTGTACACTGAAGCTTTCTTT. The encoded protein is CASSEILYTEAFF.

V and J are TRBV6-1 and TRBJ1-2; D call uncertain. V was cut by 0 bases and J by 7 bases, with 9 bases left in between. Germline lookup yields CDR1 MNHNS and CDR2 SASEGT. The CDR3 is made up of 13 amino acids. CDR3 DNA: TGTGCCAGCAGTGAAGCTCCCTCGGGTGGCTACACCTTC. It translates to CASSEAPSGGYTF.

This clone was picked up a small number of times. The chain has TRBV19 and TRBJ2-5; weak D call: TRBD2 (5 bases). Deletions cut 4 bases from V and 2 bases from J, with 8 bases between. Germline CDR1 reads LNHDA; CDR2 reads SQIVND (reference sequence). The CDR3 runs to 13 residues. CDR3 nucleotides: TGTGCCAGTAGTAACTGGGAGCAAGAGACCCAGTACTTC. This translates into CASSNWEQETQYF.

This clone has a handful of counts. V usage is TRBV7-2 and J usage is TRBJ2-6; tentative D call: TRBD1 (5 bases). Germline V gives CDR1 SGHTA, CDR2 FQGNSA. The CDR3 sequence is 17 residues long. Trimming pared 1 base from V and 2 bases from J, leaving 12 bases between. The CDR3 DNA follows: TGTGCCAGCAGCTTAGAGCAGGGCGGAGCTGGGGCCAACGTCCTGACTTTC. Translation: CASSLEQGGAGANVLTF.

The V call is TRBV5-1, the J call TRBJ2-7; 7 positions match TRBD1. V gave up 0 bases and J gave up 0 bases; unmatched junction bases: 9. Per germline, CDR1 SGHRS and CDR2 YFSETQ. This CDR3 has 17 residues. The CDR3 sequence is CASSLDTGTELSYEQYF. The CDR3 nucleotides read TGCGCCAGCAGCTTGGACACCGGGACAGAACTCTCCTACGAGCAGTACTTC.

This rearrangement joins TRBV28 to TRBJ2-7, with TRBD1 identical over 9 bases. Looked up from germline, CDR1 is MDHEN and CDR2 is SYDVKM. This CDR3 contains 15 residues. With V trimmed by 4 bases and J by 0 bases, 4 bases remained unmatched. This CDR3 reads CASSSGQGSSYEQYF. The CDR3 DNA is TGTGCCAGCAGTTCGGGACAGGGTAGCTCCTACGAGCAGTACTTC.

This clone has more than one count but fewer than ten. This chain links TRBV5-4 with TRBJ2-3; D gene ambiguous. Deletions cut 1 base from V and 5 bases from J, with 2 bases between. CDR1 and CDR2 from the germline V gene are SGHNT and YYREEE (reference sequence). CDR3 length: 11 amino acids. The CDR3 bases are TGTGCCAGCAGCTTGATAGATACGCAGTATTTT. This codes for CASSLIDTQYF. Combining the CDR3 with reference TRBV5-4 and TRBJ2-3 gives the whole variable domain ETGVTQSPTHLIKTRGQQVTLRCSSQSGHNTVSWYQQALGQGPQFIFQYYREEENGRGNFPPRFSGLQFPNYSSELNVNALELDDSALYLCASSLIDTQYFGPGTRLTVL.